This entry features one T cell receptor beta chain sequence. Sequenced by immunoSEQ multiplex PCR; TCRdb stores in-frame clones only, minus some. The sample lists 2 million to 2.5 million clones, about 90% occurring once. This sample was taken from a study of shared clonotypes between healthy human individuals. The clonotype comes from a man aged 18 to 35 in good health. Some clones in this sample may be carry-over from other donors' samples. Material: naive CD4+ T cells from PBMCs. Stated subset: CD45RA+ positively selected.

The CDR3 reads CASSGPIAGVVNEQFF. In DNA form, the CDR3 reads TGTGCCAGCAGCGGGCCGATAGCGGGAGTGGTCAATGAGCAGTTCTTC. The chain links TRBV13 to TRBJ2-1; 9 nucleotides match TRBD2. This CDR3 is built from 16 residues. Trimming took 5 bases from V and 6 from J; bases not matched to a gene: 11. CDR1 and CDR2 from the germline V gene are PRHDT and FYEKMQ (reference sequence).